The 22 T cell receptor beta chains presented below share a single source sample, sequenced in a study of cytomegalovirus exposure and HLA in healthy donors. 13 Jbeta primers and 60 Vbeta primers were used for the PCR. Data came from immunoSEQ multiplex PCR; TCRdb stores just in-frame clones and leaves some out. The data hold fewer than 350,000 clones, with roughly 90% observed a single time. The specimen was PBMCs. These receptors all stem from a young woman in good health and CMV-seronegative.

This chain connects TRBV9 to TRBJ2-7; 7 bases are a match to TRBD1. The germline V gene has CDR1 SGDLS and CDR2 YYNGEE. This CDR3 is 15 amino acids long. Unmatched junction bases numbered 8, after V lost 2 bases and J lost 3 bases. The CDR3 protein is CASSVGQATLYEQYF. CDR3 sequence (DNA): TGTGCCAGCAGCGTCGGACAGGCGACCCTCTACGAGCAGTACTTC.

J is TRBJ2-7 and V is TRBV6-6; no reliable D call. CDR3 length: 13 amino acids. Germline CDR1 and CDR2: MNHNY and SVGAGI (reference sequence). V lost 6 bases and J lost 2, with 11 bases in between. The CDR3 here is CASSTPPTYEQYF. DNA of the CDR3: TGTGCCAGCAGCACCCCCCCTACCTACGAGCAGTACTTC.

This chain links TRBV18 with TRBJ1-2, with 9 bases aligning to TRBD1. Trimming cost V 3 bases and J 7 bases; bases outside gene matches: 21. CDR3 size: 19 residues. Germline V CDR1 and CDR2: KGHSH, LQKENI. The DNA for the CDR3 is TGTGCCAGCTCACCCCACCCGAGGACAGGGGCCTCCGATGGGGGTGGCTACACCTTC. Its protein product is CASSPHPRTGASDGGGYTF.

With regard to this clone: A junction boundary mismatches the germline segment, possibly from a read error. The rearrangement links TRBV7-9 to TRBJ1-4; D is perhaps TRBD1 (5 bases). The germline V gene has CDR1 SEHNR and CDR2 FQNEAQ (reference sequence). The CDR3 has 15 residues. CDR3 DNA: TGTTCCAGCAGCCCGGGTGACAGATATGAAGAAAAACTGTTTTTT. This sequence encodes CSSSPGDRYEEKLFF.

This clone occurred once. J is TRBJ1-6 and V is TRBV11-2; 7 bases align to TRBD1. Germline loops: CDR1 SGHAT, CDR2 FQNNGV. The CDR3 sequence is 13 residues long. V lost 6 bases and J lost 10; bases outside the gene matches: 6. The CDR3 bases are TGTGCCAGCAGTCGACAGGGAAGGTCACCCCTCCACTTT. It codes for CASSRQGRSPLHF.

This clone was recorded once. The chain carries TRBV13 and TRBJ2-2; 8 positions agree with TRBD2. This CDR3 is built from 14 residues. Germline assignment: CDR1 PRHDT and CDR2 FYEKMQ (reference sequence). V lost 7 bases to trimming and J lost 5 bases; unmatched junction nucleotides: 6. The CDR3 bases are TGTGCCAGCAACGCGGGGGGCCAGACCGGGGAGCTGTTTTTT. Its translation is CASNAGGQTGELFF.

In its sample, this clone was seen once. This rearrangement joins TRBV5-1 to TRBJ1-6; 7 nucleotides align to TRBD1. The germline V gene encodes CDR1 SGHRS and CDR2 YFSETQ. The V gene end was trimmed by 0 bases and the J gene end by 4 bases; junction bases not matched to a gene: 4. The CDR3 covers 16 residues. The CDR3 bases are TGCGCCAGCAGCTTGGCCGGGGACAGATATAATTCACCCCTCCACTTT. Residues: CASSLAGDRYNSPLHF. Filled out from reference TRBV5-1 and TRBJ1-6, the complete variable domain reads KAGVTQTPRYLIKTRGQQVTLSCSPISGHRSVSWYQQTPGQGLQFLFEYFSETQRNKGNFPGRFSGRQFSNSRSEMNVSTLELGDSALYLCASSLAGDRYNSPLHFGNGTRLTVT.

V and J are TRBV10-1 and TRBJ2-7; TRBD1 aligns across 7 bases. This CDR3 has 13 amino acids. Germline V lookup: CDR1 WNHNN, CDR2 SYGVQD (reference sequence). After removal of 2 bases from V and 2 bases from J, the junction contained 0 bases not matched to a gene. DNA for the CDR3: TGCGCCAGCAGTGAGGGGACAGCCTACGAGCAGTACTTC. Its protein product is CASSEGTAYEQYF.

This clone was found once. The chain links TRBV29-1 to TRBJ1-1; weak D call: TRBD1 (5 bases). Germline V gives CDR1 SQVTM, CDR2 ANQGSEA. V lost 7 bases to trimming and J lost 0 bases, with 9 bases between them. The CDR3 is 12 amino acids. CDR3 sequence reads: CSAQGLNTEAFF. The CDR3 nucleotides are TGCAGCGCCCAGGGATTGAACACTGAAGCTTTCTTT.

This clone occurred once. V and J are TRBV9 and TRBJ2-2, with TRBD1 identical over 8 bases. The CDR3 is made up of 17 amino acids. CDR1 is SGDLS, CDR2 YYNGEE, per germline. V trimming: 0 bases; J trimming: 8 bases; junction bases outside the gene matches: 12. This CDR3 reads CASSVGFGTGFGGELFF. CDR3 DNA sequence: TGTGCCAGCAGCGTAGGTTTCGGGACAGGTTTTGGAGGGGAGCTGTTTTTT.

This clone was detected many times. The V and J genes are TRBV6-4 and TRBJ1-1; D not certain. With 6 bases removed from V and 1 base from J, the gap between germline ends came to 9 bases. Germline CDR1 is MRHNA and CDR2 is SNTAGT. The CDR3 consists of 13 residues. CDR3 DNA sequence: TGTGCCAGCAGCAACAGTGAGAACACTGAAGCTTTCTTT. Amino acid sequence: CASSNSENTEAFF.

The V and J genes are TRBV27 and TRBJ1-1; 8 bases match TRBD1. V shed 0 bases and J 2 bases; nucleotides not matched to a gene: 14. The CDR3 extends over 19 amino acids. Germline values: CDR1 MNHEY, CDR2 SMNVEV (reference sequence). CDR3 region: CASSLSVRGHSGVNTEAFF. CDR3 coding DNA: TGTGCCAGCAGTTTATCGGTCAGGGGGCATTCTGGAGTAAACACTGAAGCTTTCTTT.

Only one count was recorded for this clone. This chain joins TRBV5-6 and TRBJ2-7, with TRBD1 as a possible D gene (7 bases). The CDR3 has 15 amino acids. Trimming removed 5 bases at V and 3 bases at J, with 18 bases between. Germline lookup yields CDR1 SGHDT and CDR2 YYEEEE. The CDR3 coding sequence is TGTGCCAGCAGGGGGGGACAGTTCGACCTCTACGAGCAGTACTTC. It codes for CASRGGQFDLYEQYF.

The chain recombines TRBV7-2 with TRBJ2-2; 7 nucleotides line up with TRBD1. This CDR3 is 15 amino acids long. J was trimmed by 6 bases and V by 4 bases; bases with no gene match: 8. CDR1 is SGHTA and CDR2 is FQGNSA in the germline V gene. CDR3 protein: CASSSTGPYSGELFF. CDR3 coding DNA: TGTGCCAGCAGCTCGACAGGGCCATATTCCGGGGAGCTGTTTTTT.

This chain links TRBV2 with TRBJ2-1, with 7 bases identical to TRBD2. V shed 6 bases, J shed 3 bases, and the junction held 11 bases outside the gene matches. Germline V CDR1 and CDR2: SNHLY, FYNNEI. This CDR3 has 16 amino acids. DNA for the CDR3: TGTGCCAGCAGCGCGATGAGGGCTAGCGGCTACAATGAGCAGTTCTTC. Its translation is CASSAMRASGYNEQFF. The variable domain in full, completed from reference TRBV2 and TRBJ2-1, reads EPEVTQTPSHQVTQMGQEVILRCVPISNHLYFYWYRQILGQKVEFLVSFYNNEISEKSEIFDDQFSVERPDGSNFTLKIRSTKLEDSAMYFCASSAMRASGYNEQFFGPGTRLTVL.

J is TRBJ1-1 and V is TRBV6-6, with TRBD1 as a possible D gene (5 bases). This CDR3 is built from 15 residues. Looked up from germline, CDR1 is MNHNY and CDR2 is SVGAGI (reference sequence). Trimming stripped 0 bases from V and 6 bases from J, with 14 bases between. As DNA, the CDR3 is TGTGCCAGCAGTTACTCGTGGGCGGGGGAGGCTGAAGCTTTCTTT. It specifies CASSYSWAGEAEAFF.

Concerning this clone: A junction boundary mismatches the germline segment, possibly from a read error. The chain employs TRBV7-9 and TRBJ2-7, with TRBD2 identical over 9 bases. The germline V gene encodes CDR1 SEHNR and CDR2 FQNEAQ (reference sequence). CDR3 length: 14 residues. In DNA, the CDR3 is TGTTCCAGCATGGCCCTTAGCGGGGGATACGAGCAGTACTTC. Its protein product is CSSMALSGGYEQYF.

This chain uses TRBV9 with TRBJ2-6; D is possibly TRBD1 (5 bases). The germline V gene encodes CDR1 SGDLS and CDR2 YYNGEE. Trimming cost V 5 bases and J 4 bases, with 19 bases left between them. This CDR3 is 17 amino acids long. The CDR3 is CASSSQRTQGGANVLTF. In DNA form, the CDR3 reads TGTGCCAGCAGTTCCCAAAGGACCCAGGGAGGGGCCAACGTCCTGACTTTC.

Concerning this clone itself: The sample contains more than one DNA sequence encoding this CDR3. J is TRBJ2-3 and V is TRBV10-3; D gene uncertain. With 6 bases removed from V and 3 bases from J, the gap between germline ends came to 4 bases. This CDR3 is built from 11 residues. Germline V gene data show CDR1 as ENHRY and CDR2 as SYGVKD. CDR3: CAIRQTDTQYF. For the CDR3, the DNA is TGTGCCATCAGACAAACAGATACGCAGTATTTT.

This sequence joins TRBV9 and TRBJ2-7, with D perhaps matching TRBD2 (6 bases). V was shortened by 4 bases and J by 2 bases, with 13 bases between the two germline ends. From germline, CDR1 is SGDLS and CDR2 YYNGEE. The CDR3 runs to 14 residues. The chain's CDR3 is CASSPGGGTYEQYF. The CDR3 coding sequence is TGTGCCAGCAGCCCCGGGGGAGGCACCTACGAGCAGTACTTC. Combining the CDR3 with reference TRBV9 and TRBJ2-7 gives the whole variable domain DSGVTQTPKHLITATGQRVTLRCSPRSGDLSVYWYQQSLDQGLQFLIQYYNGEERAKGNILERFSAQQFPDLHSELNLSSLELGDSALYFCASSPGGGTYEQYFGPGTRLTVT.

The chain links TRBV5-1 to TRBJ1-1; TRBD1 agrees at 8 bases. The CDR3 totals 15 residues. V was pared by 0 bases and J by 1 base, with 2 bases of the junction left unmatched. The germline V gene encodes CDR1 SGHRS and CDR2 YFSETQ. The CDR3 nucleotides are TGCGCCAGCAGCTTGGGGGACAGGCCGAACACTGAAGCTTTCTTT. This gives the protein CASSLGDRPNTEAFF.

Details on this clone: One end of the junction fails to match germline, which may point to a read error. This rearrangement joins TRBV7-9 to TRBJ2-7; a weak D match, TRBD1 (6 bases). The CDR3 sequence is 16 residues long. Germline-derived CDR1 and CDR2 are SEHNR and FQNEAQ (reference sequence). The CDR3, as DNA: TGTTCCAGCACCTCCCGGGACACAATATTCCCCTACGAGCAGTACTTC. Translated: CSSTSRDTIFPYEQYF.